Below, 15 T cell receptor beta chains from the same sample are listed, as sequenced in a study of neurological immune-mediated disorders. TCRdb re-called the 5' RACE reads through MiXCR, storing one row per CDR3 protein. Of about 52,000 distinct CDR3 sequences listed, approximately 3.8% are singletons. The sequenced sample consisted of PBMCs. The receptors were sampled from a young man with multiple sclerosis.

This sequence joins TRBV20-1 and TRBJ1-5; 9 bases map to TRBD1. Germline V gene lookup returns CDR1 DFQATT and CDR2 SNEGSKA (reference sequence). The CDR3 is made up of 16 amino acids. The CDR3 region is CSAPFTGGFGNQPQHF. The CDR3, as DNA: TGCAGCGCACCGTTTACAGGGGGCTTCGGCAATCAGCCCCAGCATTTT.

The table lists this clonotype with many counts. This chain joins TRBV12-3 or TRBV12-4 and TRBJ1-5; D gene unclear. Trimming took off 3 bases at V and 5 bases at J, with 5 bases between the two ends. This CDR3 comprises 12 residues. The CDR3 loop is CASSFVDQPQHF. The CDR3 DNA reads as TGTGCCAGCAGTTTCGTAGATCAGCCCCAGCATTTT.

This clonotype was seen at least ten times. This chain connects TRBV5-1 to TRBJ2-7, with unresolved D. V lost 4 bases to trimming and J lost 5 bases, with 10 bases between them. This CDR3 has 12 residues. Germline V gives CDR1 SGHRS, CDR2 YFSETQ. CDR3 residues: CASSNGPNEQYF. CDR3 coding DNA: TGCGCCAGCAGCAACGGGCCGAACGAGCAGTACTTC.

This clonotype showed up many times. This sequence joins TRBV27 and TRBJ2-7; 7 nucleotides agree with TRBD2. The CDR3 is 15 amino acids. Germline values: CDR1 MNHEY, CDR2 SMNVEV (reference sequence). After removal of 5 bases from V and 0 bases from J, the junction contained 7 bases not matched to a gene. The CDR3 DNA reads TGTGCCAGCAGTCCCGGGGGGTGGAACTCCTACGAGCAGTACTTC. Its translation: CASSPGGWNSYEQYF.

Many counts were recorded for this clonotype. V usage is TRBV27 and J usage is TRBJ1-1; D perhaps matches TRBD1 (5 bases). V lost 6 bases and J lost 1, with 12 bases in between. CDR1 and CDR2 (germline): MNHEY, SMNVEV (reference sequence). The length of the CDR3 is 14 residues. The CDR3 here is CASRSGRGNTEAFF. In DNA form, the CDR3 reads TGTGCCAGCAGATCGGGGAGGGGGAACACTGAAGCTTTCTTT.

This clonotype has a count of ten or more. CDR3 sequence (DNA): TGTGCCAGTGCGAACTACAATGAGCAGTTCTTC. It yields the protein CASANYNEQFF. The chain has TRBV7-9 and TRBJ2-1; no clear D. CDR3 length: 11 amino acids. Per the germline V gene, CDR1 is SEHNR and CDR2 is FQNEAQ (reference sequence). V lost 9 bases, J lost 3 bases, and 6 bases lay in between.

This clonotype was recorded at least ten times. The chain carries TRBV12-3 or TRBV12-4 and TRBJ2-7; D not resolved. V lost 8 bases to trimming and J lost 0 bases, with 11 bases between them. The CDR3 is made up of 13 amino acids. The CDR3 DNA is TGTGCCAGCTGCAGAAGCAACTCCTACGAGCAGTACTTC. This encodes CASCRSNSYEQYF.

This clonotype was detected many times. The rearrangement links TRBV7-9 to TRBJ2-7, with unresolved D. This CDR3 spans 12 amino acids. Trimming took off 11 bases at V and 1 base at J, with 12 bases between the two ends. Germline values: CDR1 SEHNR, CDR2 FQNEAQ (reference sequence). CDR3 region: CAVQGGSYEQYF. CDR3 nucleotide sequence: TGTGCCGTACAAGGCGGATCCTACGAGCAGTACTTC. Full variable domain (missing parts from reference TRBV7-9 and TRBJ2-7): DTGVSQNPRHKITKRGQNVTFRCDPISEHNRLYWYRQTLGQGPEFLTYFQNEAQLEKSRLLSDRFSAERPKGSFSTLEIQRTEQGDSAMYLCAVQGGSYEQYFGPGTRLTVT.

With regard to this clonotype: A read error may produce the germline difference seen at one junction end. The chain combines TRBV12-3 or TRBV12-4 with TRBJ1-5, with a weak D call TRBD1 (5 bases). The CDR3 is 13 residues long. CDR3 region: CASNDRSNQPQNF. CDR3 coding DNA: TGTGCCAGCAACGACAGAAGCAATCAGCCCCAGAATTTT.

This clonotype was seen at least ten times. Given the absence of the conserved phenylalanine or tryptophan at the CDR3 end, a read error is likely. The limits of the CDR3 on the DNA are not certain, so only TCRdb's listed CDR3 is given. This chain's CDR3 is CASSQGSPP. The chain couples TRBV4-1 to TRBJ2-7; the table gives TRBD1 as D, unverified against the DNA. CDR1 and CDR2 from the germline V gene are MGHRA and YSYEKL. Ends included, the CDR3 has 9 residues.

This clonotype was recorded at least ten times. V gene TRBV7-2 combines with J gene TRBJ1-4; no firm D call. V lost 1 base and J 7 bases, leaving 13 bases between the germline ends. This CDR3 is 15 amino acids long. Germline CDR1 is SGHTA and CDR2 is FQGNSA. The CDR3 nucleotides are TGTGCCAGCAGCTTAGTAGGAGAGAAATCTGAAAAACTGTTTTTT. Its translation: CASSLVGEKSEKLFF.

This clonotype was counted at least ten times. The chain has TRBV5-1 and TRBJ2-5; 10 bases agree with TRBD2. The CDR3 extends over 14 amino acids. Germline assignment: CDR1 SGHRS and CDR2 YFSETQ. J lost 4 bases, V lost 0 bases, and 0 bases had no gene match. DNA of the CDR3: TGCGCCAGCAGCTTGGCTAGCGGGAGAGAGACCCAGTACTTC. Its protein is CASSLASGRETQYF. Filled out from reference TRBV5-1 and TRBJ2-5, the complete variable domain reads KAGVTQTPRYLIKTRGQQVTLSCSPISGHRSVSWYQQTPGQGLQFLFEYFSETQRNKGNFPGRFSGRQFSNSRSEMNVSTLELGDSALYLCASSLASGRETQYFGPGTRLLVL.

This clonotype was seen repeatedly, ten times or more. The chain recombines TRBV20-1 with TRBJ2-1; D might be TRBD2 (6 bases). The CDR3 contains 13 residues. Germline V gene sequence: CDR1 DFQATT, CDR2 SNEGSKA (reference sequence). With 3 bases removed from V and 2 bases from J, the gap between germline ends came to 8 bases. CDR3 residues: CSASQRAYNEQFF. The CDR3 DNA reads as TGCAGTGCTAGCCAGCGGGCCTACAATGAGCAGTTCTTC.

There are many counts of this clonotype. A read error may account for a junction end that differs from germline. The rearrangement links TRBV7-7 to TRBJ2-7, with 8 nucleotides matching TRBD1. The CDR3 has 13 residues. Germline loops: CDR1 SSHAT, CDR2 FNYEAQ (reference sequence). The CDR3 DNA follows: TGTGCTAGCAGCTTAGCCGACAGGGGCGAGCAGTACTTC. Translating gives CASSLADRGEQYF.

Points on this clonotype: It may be a read error: a sequence one base away is much more abundant. This chain connects TRBV15 to TRBJ1-2, with 7 nucleotides matching TRBD1. The CDR3 extends over 14 amino acids. Germline values: CDR1 LNHNV, CDR2 YYDKDF (reference sequence). CDR3: CATSSVGGADGHTF. The CDR3 DNA follows: TGTGCCACCAGCAGCGTAGGGGGCGCAGATGGCCACACCTTC.